This T cell receptor beta chain derives from a study of T cell repertoires in cytomegalovirus infection. Study results and caveats: There were HLA-C-restricted CMV-specific TCR beta clonotypes dominating the ex vivo response.

This clonotype was recorded many times. Its antigen is not identified. After removal of 5 bases from V and 2 bases from J, the junction contained 6 bases not matched to a gene. CDR3 length equals 14 residues. The V gene's germline CDR1 is MNHEY and CDR2 SVGEGT. MiXCR, run by TCRdb on the reads, gives a single entry per CDR3 protein. The profile shows under 250,000 distinct CDR3 sequences, around 6.4% of them singletons. V is TRBV6-2 or TRBV6-3 and J is TRBJ2-7; 7 nucleotides align to TRBD1. This clonotype was obtained from a human donor in good health (CMV status not recorded). Some clones in this sample may be carry-over from other donors' samples. Sequencing was done on a sample of PBMCs. CDR3 protein: CASSPHRGPYEQYF. The CDR3 nucleotides are TGTGCCAGCAGTCCTCACAGGGGACCCTACGAGCAGTACTTC.